The T cell receptor (beta chain) described here comes from a study of blood T cell repertoires in COVID-19. Study as a whole: Samples taken during acute and convalescent COVID-19 were collected in the United States, Italy and Spain.

Authors' processing steps: How many nucleated cells were present was estimated from reference gene primer amplification. Libraries were prepared by immunoSEQ multiplex PCR; TCRdb keeps only in-frame clonotypes and omits some of them. Clonal size and the V and J genes are those of that table, whereas D and trimming came from the DNA. The repertoire consists of 50,000 to 65,000 clones, with around 88% occurring once and the leading ten covering roughly 15%. The germline gives CDR1 SGDLS, CDR2 YYNGEE. With 4 bases clipped from V and 4 bases from J, the junction kept 11 bases outside the gene matches. This CDR3 spans 16 amino acids.

Sequenced input: peripheral blood. The chain employs TRBV9 and TRBJ2-5; 9 bases are a match to TRBD2. This TCR derives from a human donor in a cohort sampled during active COVID-19. The CDR3 DNA sequence: TGTGCCAGCAGCCCTCGCGTAGCGGGAGCGAGAGAGACCCAGTACTTC. Protein sequence: CASSPRVAGARETQYF.